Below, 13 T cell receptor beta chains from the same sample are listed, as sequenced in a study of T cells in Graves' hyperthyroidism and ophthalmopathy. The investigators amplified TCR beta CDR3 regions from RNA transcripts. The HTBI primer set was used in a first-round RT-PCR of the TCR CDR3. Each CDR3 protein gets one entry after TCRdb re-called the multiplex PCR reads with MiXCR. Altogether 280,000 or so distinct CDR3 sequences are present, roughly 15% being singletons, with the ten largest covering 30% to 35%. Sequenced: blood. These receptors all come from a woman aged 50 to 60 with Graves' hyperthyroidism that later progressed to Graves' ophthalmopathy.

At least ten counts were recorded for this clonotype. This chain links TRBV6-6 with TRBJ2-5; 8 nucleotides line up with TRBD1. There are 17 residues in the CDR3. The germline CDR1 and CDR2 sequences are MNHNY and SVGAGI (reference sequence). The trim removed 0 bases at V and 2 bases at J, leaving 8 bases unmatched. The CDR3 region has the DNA TGTGCCAGCAGTTACTCGAAAGTAACAGGGGGACAAGAGACCCAGTACTTC. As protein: CASSYSKVTGGQETQYF.

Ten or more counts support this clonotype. The CDR3 region has the DNA TGTGCCAGCAGTCCCGCCCCAAGTCGCCTCCCCCACTACGAGCAGTACTTC. It translates to CASSPAPSRLPHYEQYF. V and J are TRBV27 and TRBJ2-7; D ambiguous. V lost 5 bases to trimming and J lost 3 bases, with 23 bases between them. The CDR3 runs 17 residues. Germline V lookup: CDR1 MNHEY, CDR2 SMNVEV (reference sequence).

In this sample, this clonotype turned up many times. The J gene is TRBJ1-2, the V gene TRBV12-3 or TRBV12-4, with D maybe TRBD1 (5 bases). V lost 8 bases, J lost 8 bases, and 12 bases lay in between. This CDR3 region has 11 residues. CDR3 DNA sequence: TGTGCCAGCGATCCAGGGTCCGGCTACACCTTC. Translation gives CASDPGSGYTF.

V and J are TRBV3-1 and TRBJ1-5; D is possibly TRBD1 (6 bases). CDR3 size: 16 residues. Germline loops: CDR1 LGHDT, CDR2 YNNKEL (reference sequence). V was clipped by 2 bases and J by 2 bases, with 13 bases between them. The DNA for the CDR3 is TGTGCCAGCAGCCAAAGGTCTGGGGGCGGCAATCAGCCCCAGCATTTT. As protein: CASSQRSGGGNQPQHF.

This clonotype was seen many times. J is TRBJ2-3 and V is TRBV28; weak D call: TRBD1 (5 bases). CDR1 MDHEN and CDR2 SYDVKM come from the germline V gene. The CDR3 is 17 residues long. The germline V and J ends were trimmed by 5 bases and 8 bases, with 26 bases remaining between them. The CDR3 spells CASSRMDTVPPRGTQYF. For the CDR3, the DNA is TGTGCCAGCAGTCGAATGGACACTGTTCCCCCACGCGGTACGCAGTATTTT. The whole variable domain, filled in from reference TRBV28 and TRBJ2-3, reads DVKVTQSSRYLVKRTGEKVFLECVQDMDHENMFWYRQDPGLGLRLIYFSYDVKMKEKGDIPEGYSVSREKKERFSLILESASTNQTSMYLCASSRMDTVPPRGTQYFGPGTRLTVL.

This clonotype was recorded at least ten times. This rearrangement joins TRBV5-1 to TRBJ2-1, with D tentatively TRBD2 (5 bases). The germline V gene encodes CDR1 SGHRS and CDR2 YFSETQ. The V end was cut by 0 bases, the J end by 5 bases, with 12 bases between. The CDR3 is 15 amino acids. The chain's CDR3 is CASSLEGRVDNEQFF. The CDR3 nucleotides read TGCGCCAGCAGCTTGGAAGGGCGGGTTGACAATGAGCAGTTCTTC.

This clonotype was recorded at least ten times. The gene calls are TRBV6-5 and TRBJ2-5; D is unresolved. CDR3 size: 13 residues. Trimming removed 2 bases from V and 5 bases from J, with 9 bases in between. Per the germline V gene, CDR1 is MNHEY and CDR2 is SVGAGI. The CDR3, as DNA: TGTGCCAGCAGTTACCGACTTAGGGAGACCCAGTACTTC. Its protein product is CASSYRLRETQYF.

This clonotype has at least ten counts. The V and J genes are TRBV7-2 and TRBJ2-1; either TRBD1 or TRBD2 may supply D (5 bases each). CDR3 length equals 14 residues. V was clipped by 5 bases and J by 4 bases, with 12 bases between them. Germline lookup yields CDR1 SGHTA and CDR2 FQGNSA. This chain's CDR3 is CASSPGPRYNEQFF. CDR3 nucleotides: TGTGCCAGCAGCCCGGGACCTAGATACAATGAGCAGTTCTTC.

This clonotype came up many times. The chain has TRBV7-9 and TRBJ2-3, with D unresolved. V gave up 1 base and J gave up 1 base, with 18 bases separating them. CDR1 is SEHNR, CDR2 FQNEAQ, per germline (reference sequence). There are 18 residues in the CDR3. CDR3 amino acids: CASSLGWARPRGTDTQYF. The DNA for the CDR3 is TGTGCCAGCAGCTTAGGATGGGCCCGCCCCCGCGGCACAGATACGCAGTATTTT.

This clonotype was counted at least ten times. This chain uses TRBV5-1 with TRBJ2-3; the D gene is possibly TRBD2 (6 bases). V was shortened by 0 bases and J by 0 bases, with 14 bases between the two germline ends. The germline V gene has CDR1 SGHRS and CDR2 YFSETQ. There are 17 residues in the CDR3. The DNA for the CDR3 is TGCGCCAGCAGCTTGGCGGTAGCGGCCTCAAGCACAGATACGCAGTATTTT. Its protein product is CASSLAVAASSTDTQYF. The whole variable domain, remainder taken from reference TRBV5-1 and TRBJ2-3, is KAGVTQTPRYLIKTRGQQVTLSCSPISGHRSVSWYQQTPGQGLQFLFEYFSETQRNKGNFPGRFSGRQFSNSRSEMNVSTLELGDSALYLCASSLAVAASSTDTQYFGPGTRLTVL.

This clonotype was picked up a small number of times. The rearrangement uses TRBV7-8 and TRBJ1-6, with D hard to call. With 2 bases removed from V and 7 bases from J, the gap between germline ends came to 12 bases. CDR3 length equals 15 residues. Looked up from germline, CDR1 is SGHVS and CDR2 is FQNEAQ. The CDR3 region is CASSLPVGSNSPLHF. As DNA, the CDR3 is TGTGCCAGCAGCTTACCTGTGGGGAGCAATTCACCCCTCCACTTT. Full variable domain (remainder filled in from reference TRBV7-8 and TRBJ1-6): GAGVSQSPRYKVAKRGQDVALRCDPISGHVSLFWYQQALGQGPEFLTYFQNEAQLDKSGLPSDRFFAERPEGSVSTLKIQRTQQEDSAVYLCASSLPVGSNSPLHFGNGTRLTVT.

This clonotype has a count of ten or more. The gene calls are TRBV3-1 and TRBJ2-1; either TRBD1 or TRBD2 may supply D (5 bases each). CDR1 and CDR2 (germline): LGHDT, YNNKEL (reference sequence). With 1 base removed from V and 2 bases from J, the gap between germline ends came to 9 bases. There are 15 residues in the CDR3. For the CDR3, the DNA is TGTGCCAGCAGCCAAGGGGGGTTCCCCTACAATGAGCAGTTCTTC. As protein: CASSQGGFPYNEQFF.

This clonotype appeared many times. CDR3 in amino acids: CSVEQGAAGANVLTF. CDR3 bases: TGCAGCGTTGAACAGGGGGCTGCTGGGGCCAACGTCCTGACTTTC. This sequence joins TRBV29-1 and TRBJ2-6, with 8 bases fitting TRBD1. CDR1 is SQVTM and CDR2 is ANQGSEA in the germline V gene. The CDR3 covers 15 residues. With 2 bases clipped from V and 2 bases from J, the junction kept 2 bases outside the gene matches.